Shown below are 9 T cell receptor beta chains from a single sample sequenced in a study of cytomegalovirus exposure and HLA in healthy donors. PCR involved 60 Vbeta and 13 Jbeta primers. Using immunoSEQ multiplex PCR, the repertoire was profiled, and TCRdb retains in-frame clones only, with some absent. Of about 160,000 clones listed, under 80% are singletons. What was sequenced was PBMCs. All receptors derive from a female donor in good health and CMV-seronegative.

A few counts support this clone. The gene calls are TRBV10-3 and TRBJ2-1; TRBD2 matches 13 bases. The trim removed 6 bases at V and 0 bases at J, leaving 8 bases unmatched. The CDR3 runs 18 residues. Germline CDR1 and CDR2: ENHRY and SYGVKD. The CDR3 DNA reads TGTGCCATCAGGCAACTAGCGGGGGGGAGCAGCTCCTACAATGAGCAGTTCTTC. This sequence encodes CAIRQLAGGSSSYNEQFF.

This clone has a handful of counts. The J gene is TRBJ2-6, the V gene TRBV5-1; possible D gene TRBD2, 6 bases. Trimming cost V 4 bases and J 0 bases, with 11 bases left between them. Germline loops: CDR1 SGHRS, CDR2 YFSETQ. The CDR3 sequence is 16 residues long. The CDR3 sequence: CASSKDGSSGANVLTF. In DNA, the CDR3 is TGCGCCAGCAGCAAAGACGGGAGCTCTGGGGCCAACGTCCTGACTTTC.

This clone was observed a single time. The rearrangement links TRBV7-9 to TRBJ1-2; no clear D. CDR1 is SEHNR and CDR2 is FQNEAQ in the germline V gene (reference sequence). The CDR3 has 12 residues. V lost 5 bases and J 6 bases, leaving 10 bases between the germline ends. In nucleotides, the CDR3 is TGTGCCAGCAGCCTTAGGACTCATGGCTACACCTTC. As protein: CASSLRTHGYTF.

The chain is built from TRBV7-2 and TRBJ2-4; tentatively, D is TRBD1 (5 bases). The CDR3 spans 14 residues. Per germline, CDR1 SGHTA and CDR2 FQGNSA. The V end was cut by 5 bases, the J end by 5 bases, with 13 bases between. In DNA, the CDR3 is TGTGCCAGCAGCCGCACTGCACAGGAAAACATTCAGTACTTC. Protein: CASSRTAQENIQYF.

The CDR3 DNA follows: TGTGCCAGCAGTTTCCGACTATTGAGCTCCTACAATGAGCAGTTCTTC. Protein: CASSFRLLSSYNEQFF. The chain is built from TRBV27 and TRBJ2-1; possibly TRBD2 for D (5 bases). CDR3 length: 16 amino acids. V was cut by 3 bases and J by 0 bases, with 12 bases left in between. Germline loops: CDR1 MNHEY, CDR2 SMNVEV (reference sequence).

V and J are TRBV7-3 and TRBJ2-1, with TRBD2 as a possible D gene (6 bases). The CDR3 loop spans 18 amino acids. Trimming shortened V by 5 bases and J by 6 bases, and 26 bases separated the two germline ends. Germline loops: CDR1 SGHTA, CDR2 FQGTGA. CDR3 DNA sequence: TGTGCCAGCAGCCCAGGCCCCATACTGGCGGGGAAGAGCAATGAGCAGTTCTTC. Protein: CASSPGPILAGKSNEQFF.

The count of this clone is one. V and J are TRBV10-3 and TRBJ2-5, with 7 bases matching TRBD1. The V gene end was trimmed by 7 bases and the J gene end by 2 bases; junction bases not matched to a gene: 4. CDR1 is ENHRY and CDR2 is SYGVKD in the germline V gene. The CDR3 has 13 amino acids. The CDR3 region is CAINRGQQETQYF. In DNA, the CDR3 is TGTGCCATCAACCGGGGACAGCAAGAGACCCAGTACTTC.

V is TRBV28 and J is TRBJ1-3, with a possible D match to TRBD1 (6 bases). Germline V CDR1 and CDR2: MDHEN, SYDVKM. This CDR3 has 17 amino acids. V lost 10 bases to trimming and J lost 0 bases, with 22 bases between them. The CDR3, as DNA: TGTGCCATTAACAGGGCCGGGGACCCATCCTCTGGAAACACCATATATTTT. It yields the protein CAINRAGDPSSGNTIYF. The full variable domain, rest sourced from reference TRBV28 and TRBJ1-3, is DVKVTQSSRYLVKRTGEKVFLECVQDMDHENMFWYRQDPGLGLRLIYFSYDVKMKEKGDIPEGYSVSREKKERFSLILESASTNQTSMYLCAINRAGDPSSGNTIYFGEGSWLTVV.

The CDR3 region has the DNA TGTGCCAGCAGCTTAGGCCCCGCTAGCTCTGGGGCCAACGTCCTGACTTTC. Protein product: CASSLGPASSGANVLTF. The rearrangement uses TRBV7-8 and TRBJ2-6; D unclear. V lost 1 base, J lost 0 bases, and 10 bases lay in between. CDR3 size: 17 residues. Germline assignment: CDR1 SGHVS and CDR2 FQNEAQ.